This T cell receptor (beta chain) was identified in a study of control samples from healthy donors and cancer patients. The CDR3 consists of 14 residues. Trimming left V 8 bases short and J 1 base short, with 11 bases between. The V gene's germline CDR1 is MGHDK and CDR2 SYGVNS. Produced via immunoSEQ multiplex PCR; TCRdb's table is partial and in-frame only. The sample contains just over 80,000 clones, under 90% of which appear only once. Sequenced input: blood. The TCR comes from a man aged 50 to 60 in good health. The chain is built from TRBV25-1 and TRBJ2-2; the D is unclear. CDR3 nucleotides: TGTGCCAGCCTGTTAGGAGAGAACACCGGGGAGCTGTTTTTT. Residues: CASLLGENTGELFF.